One sample yielded the 9 T cell receptor beta chains listed below, sequenced in a study of cytotoxic CD8 clonotypes in ibrutinib-treated CLL. Using immunoSEQ multiplex PCR, the repertoire was profiled, and TCRdb retains in-frame clones only, with some absent. The sample has approximately 130,000 clones; around 84% are singletons. The source was PBMCs, collected after 24 months of ibrutinib treatment. All receptors derive from a human donor with chronic lymphocytic leukemia.

The rearrangement joins TRBV7-2 to TRBJ2-3; TRBD1 agrees at 9 bases. CDR3 length: 19 residues. Trimming at V came to 3 bases and at J to 4 bases, leaving 17 bases not matched to a gene. Germline-derived CDR1 and CDR2 are SGHTA and FQGNSA. CDR3 DNA: TGTGCCAGCAGCTTCCGCCCTGCCGCTGGGACAGGGCAAGCAGATACGCAGTATTTT. Protein: CASSFRPAAGTGQADTQYF.

This chain joins TRBV6-6 and TRBJ1-5; D is uncertain. This CDR3 is 14 amino acids long. Germline CDR1 and CDR2: MNHNY and SVGAGI (reference sequence). Between the trimmed V and J ends, which lost 5 bases and 3 bases, there was a span of 11 bases. The CDR3 spells CASSVGRLNQPQHF. The CDR3 DNA sequence: TGTGCCAGCAGTGTCGGACGGCTCAATCAGCCCCAGCATTTT.

This chain uses TRBV7-2 with TRBJ2-1; weak D call: TRBD2 (6 bases). CDR3 length: 15 residues. Germline V gene lookup returns CDR1 SGHTA and CDR2 FQGNSA. V gave up 5 bases and J gave up 0 bases, with 11 bases separating them. The DNA for the CDR3 is TGTGCCAGCAGCCCAAATAGCGGCTCCTACAATGAGCAGTTCTTC. Amino acids: CASSPNSGSYNEQFF.

The gene calls are TRBV6-1 and TRBJ1-5, with D unclear. V was shortened by 4 bases and J by 5 bases, with 9 bases between the two germline ends. The germline CDR1 and CDR2 sequences are MNHNS and SASEGT. There are 13 residues in the CDR3. CDR3 DNA sequence: TGTGCCAGCAGTGTAACCCGGGATCAGCCCCAGCATTTT. Translated, it gives CASSVTRDQPQHF.

CDR3 region: CASSQDPRQGRNTIYF. The CDR3 nucleotides are TGCGCCAGCAGCCAAGATCCGAGACAGGGTCGAAACACCATATATTTT. The V and J genes are TRBV4-3 and TRBJ1-3; TRBD1 agrees at 7 bases. Trimming removed 0 bases from V and 5 bases from J; junction bases left unmatched: 7. CDR3 length: 16 amino acids. In germline, CDR1 is LGHNA, CDR2 YSLEER.

The chain links TRBV7-9 to TRBJ2-1; a possible D gene is TRBD2 (6 bases). The CDR3 runs 16 residues. Per the germline V gene, CDR1 is SEHNR and CDR2 is FQNEAQ (reference sequence). V lost 1 base to trimming and J lost 8 bases, with 18 bases between them. Written as DNA, the CDR3 is TGTGCCAGCAGCTTAGGGGTGGGAGGTAGTAAGGATGAGCAGTTCTTC. It translates to CASSLGVGGSKDEQFF.

This clone has only one observation. The V and J genes are TRBV5-6 and TRBJ2-1, with D tentatively TRBD1 (5 bases). CDR3 length: 13 residues. Germline V gene data show CDR1 as SGHDT and CDR2 as YYEEEE. Trimming removed 4 bases at V and 9 bases at J, with 14 bases between. The CDR3 bases are TGTGCCAGCAGCCGCAACAGGAACGGTGAGCAGTTCTTC. Translated: CASSRNRNGEQFF.

The chain has TRBV19 and TRBJ1-4, with D uncertain. V was clipped by 4 bases and J by 6 bases, with 15 bases between them. From germline, CDR1 is LNHDA and CDR2 SQIVND (reference sequence). The CDR3 extends over 15 amino acids. The CDR3 is CASSRRQIEDEKLFF. CDR3 sequence (DNA): TGTGCCAGTAGTAGAAGGCAGATTGAGGATGAAAAACTGTTTTTT.

With respect to this clone: The identical CDR3 is also encoded by other nucleotide sequences in the sample. The V and J genes are TRBV18 and TRBJ1-1, with no clear D. Germline CDR1 KGHSH, CDR2 LQKENI. The CDR3 runs to 14 residues. Between the trimmed V and J ends, which lost 0 bases and 1 base, there was a span of 6 bases. The CDR3 is CASSPPGRNTEAFF. CDR3 nucleotide sequence: TGTGCCAGCTCACCACCGGGCAGGAACACTGAAGCTTTCTTT.